This T cell receptor (beta chain) was captured by sequencing in a study of blood T cell repertoires in COVID-19. In the study overall: Whether acute or convalescent, the COVID-19 samples came from the United States, Italy and Spain. Sources were T cells, B-cell-depleted T cells, or PBMCs; the material itself was cDNA or gDNA.

How the authors handled the data: Reference gene primer amplification yielded estimated nucleated cell counts. Clones were read by immunoSEQ multiplex PCR, and TCRdb kept only the in-frame ones, dropping some. V, J and clone size are taken as reported in that table, and D and trimming were inferred from the DNA itself. The sample consists of some 100,000 clones, around 84% of them appearing once. Germline CDR1 SGHTA, CDR2 FQGNSA. The CDR3 runs to 14 residues. Losses at the gene ends were 2 bases for V and 7 bases for J; bases not matched to a gene: 7. This chain joins TRBV7-2 and TRBJ2-7, with 8 bases fitting TRBD2. Sequenced input: peripheral blood. The receptor was isolated from a woman of 80 years or more with active or convalescent COVID-19. The CDR3 reads CASSLKAGAWEQYF. CDR3 coding DNA: TGTGCCAGCAGCTTAAAAGCGGGAGCGTGGGAGCAGTACTTC.